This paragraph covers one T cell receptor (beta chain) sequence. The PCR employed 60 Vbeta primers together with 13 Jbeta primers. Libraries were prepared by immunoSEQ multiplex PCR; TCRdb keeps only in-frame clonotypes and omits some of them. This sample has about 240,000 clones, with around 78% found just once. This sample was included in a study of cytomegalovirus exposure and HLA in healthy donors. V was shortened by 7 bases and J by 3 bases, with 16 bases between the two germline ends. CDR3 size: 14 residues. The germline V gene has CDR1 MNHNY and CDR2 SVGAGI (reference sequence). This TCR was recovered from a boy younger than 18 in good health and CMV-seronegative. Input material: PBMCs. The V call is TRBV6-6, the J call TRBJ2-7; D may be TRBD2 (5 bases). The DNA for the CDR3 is TGTGCCAGCAACCCCGAGGGCGTCTACTACGAGCAGTACTTC. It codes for CASNPEGVYYEQYF.